This is a list of T cell receptor beta chains from one sample in a study of identical twins. TCRdb processed the 5' RACE reads anew with MiXCR; each CDR3 protein has one entry. The repertoire has 1.5 million or so distinct CDR3 sequences, less than 40% of them found once; the top ten carry about 0.25%. The sample taken for sequencing was cord blood. The receptors here all came from a newborn girl in good health. Both conserved end residues are part of each CDR3. Fields, in order: D gene, clone size, J gene, V gene, CDR3 DNA, CDR3 protein. D genes are given only for firm matches. The size of a clone is reported for some rows only, either as once, few or many, or as a class for expanded clones.

d_gene: TRBD2
abundance: many
j_gene: TRBJ2-1
v_gene: TRBV7-8
CDR3nt: TGTGCCAGCAGCTTAGCCCGGACTAGCGGGAGCAATGAGCAGTTCTTC
CDR3aa: CASSLARTSGSNEQFF

d_gene: -
abundance: -
j_gene: TRBJ1-2
v_gene: TRBV27
CDR3nt: TGTGCCAGCAGTGATCAGGGGTTCTGGGGCTACACCTTC
CDR3aa: CASSDQGFWGYTF

d_gene: TRBD2
abundance: few
j_gene: TRBJ2-5
v_gene: TRBV20-1
CDR3nt: TGCAGTGCTGGGGGACTAGCGGGGAAAGAGACCCAGTACTTC
CDR3aa: CSAGGLAGKETQYF

d_gene: -
abundance: few
j_gene: TRBJ2-5
v_gene: TRBV7-2
CDR3nt: TGTGCCAGCAGCTTTCAACGGAGAGAGACCCAGTACTTC
CDR3aa: CASSFQRRETQYF

d_gene: TRBD2
abundance: few
j_gene: TRBJ2-3
v_gene: TRBV5-1
CDR3nt: TGCGCCAGCAGCTTGGCTTGGACTAGCGGGGTTTCGGAGCAGTATTTT
CDR3aa: CASSLAWTSGVSEQYF

d_gene: TRBD1
abundance: few
j_gene: TRBJ2-2
v_gene: TRBV14
CDR3nt: TGTGCCAGCAGCCCTACAGGGGCCGGGGAGCTGTTTTTT
CDR3aa: CASSPTGAGELFF

d_gene: -
abundance: -
j_gene: TRBJ2-5
v_gene: TRBV12-3/TRBV12-4
CDR3nt: TGTGCCGGCAGGAGGACTTTGCAAGAGACCCAGTACTTC
CDR3aa: CAGRRTLQETQYF

d_gene: -
abundance: -
j_gene: TRBJ2-7
v_gene: TRBV3-1
CDR3nt: TGTGCCAGCAGCAACACTCAACGGACCTACGAGCAGTACTTC
CDR3aa: CASSNTQRTYEQYF

d_gene: TRBD2
abundance: few
j_gene: TRBJ2-1
v_gene: TRBV20-1
CDR3nt: TGCAGTGCTAGAGGCAGCGGGGGGTTAAACAATGAGCAGTTCTTC
CDR3aa: CSARGSGGLNNEQFF

d_gene: -
abundance: -
j_gene: TRBJ2-5
v_gene: TRBV28
CDR3nt: TGTGCCAGCAGGAACCCTAGATTTGGGGAGCAGTACTTC
CDR3aa: CASRNPRFGEQYF

d_gene: TRBD2
abundance: -
j_gene: TRBJ2-1
v_gene: TRBV5-1
CDR3nt: TGCGCCAGCAGCTTCCGGACTAGCGGGGTCCACAATGAGCAGTTCTTC
CDR3aa: CASSFRTSGVHNEQFF

d_gene: -
abundance: -
j_gene: TRBJ1-2
v_gene: TRBV2
CDR3nt: TGTGCCAGCAGCCCAAACGGGATCCCGTCGGGCTATGGCTACACCTTC
CDR3aa: CASSPNGIPSGYGYTF

d_gene: -
abundance: -
j_gene: TRBJ2-1
v_gene: TRBV12-3/TRBV12-4
CDR3nt: TGTGCCAGCAATATCGGGCAGGGGGGTAGGGATGAGCAGTTCTTC
CDR3aa: CASNIGQGGRDEQFF